This T cell receptor (beta chain) is from a study of patients and donors after allogeneic stem cell transplantation. This CDR3 is 13 amino acids long. CDR1 and CDR2 (germline): MNHEY, SMNVEV (reference sequence). Trimming cost V 4 bases and J 4 bases, with 10 bases left between them. MiXCR, run by TCRdb on the RT-PCR reads, gives a single entry per CDR3 protein. The sample lists some 200,000 distinct CDR3 sequences, around two fifths occurring once. The receptor's source is a human donor who was either an allogeneic HSCT recipient or a stem cell or donor lymphocyte infusion donor (not recorded which). It is not recorded whose cells these are; they may come from a transplant donor. The V gene is TRBV27, the J gene TRBJ1-2, with a possible D match to TRBD1 (6 bases). What was sequenced was blood, either unsorted or a sorted T cell fraction (not recorded which). The CDR3 spells CASSSRTAYGYTF. As DNA, the CDR3 is TGTGCCAGCAGTTCTCGGACAGCCTATGGCTACACCTTC.